This T cell receptor beta chain was identified during a study of cytotoxic CD8 clonotypes in ibrutinib-treated CLL. Background on the study: Partial response occurred in roughly 25 patients and complete response in 2; at median approximately 68 months, roughly 15 remained remitted and some 12 progressed.

Investigators sought sequencing depths of between 1 in 200,000 and 1 in 1 million T cells. The table came from immunoSEQ multiplex PCR; TCRdb's copy has only in-frame clones and leaves some out. The sample has some 160,000 clones; 70% to 85% are singletons. Turning to this clone: Its antigen is undetermined.

Findings of the study overall: Public clonotypes were seen rarely and were contracted or stable on treatment.

The material was PBMCs, obtained after 12 months of ibrutinib treatment. The sequence was obtained from a human donor with chronic lymphocytic leukemia.

CDR3 loop: CASRRGAGYQETQYF. CDR3 in DNA: TGTGCCAGCAGACGCGGGGCGGGGTACCAAGAGACCCAGTACTTC. The chain employs TRBV27 and TRBJ2-5; the D gene is possibly TRBD2 (6 bases). The germline CDR1 and CDR2 sequences are MNHEY and SMNVEV (reference sequence). The CDR3 is 15 residues long. V was shortened by 6 bases and J by 0 bases, with 14 bases between the two germline ends.